Listed below are T cell receptor beta chains from one sample, sequenced in a study of T cell clones after liver transplantation. Libraries were prepared by immunoSEQ multiplex PCR; TCRdb keeps only in-frame clonotypes and omits some of them. This sample has 20,000 to 25,000 clones; just under 80% occur once, and the top ten carry under 45%. Source: CD8+ T cells from blood, taken around 54 months after liver transplant. These receptors came from a human patient who received a liver transplant. Some T cells may be the graft donor's. Each CDR3 is given with its conserved first and last residue. Each record gives: V gene, J gene, clone size, D gene, CDR3 protein, CDR3 DNA. A D gene is named only where the DNA matches it firmly. Not all rows give a size; the values are once, few, many and, for expanded clones, a class.

>TRBV7-2|TRBJ1-2|NA|NA
CASPVSGGYGYTF
TGTGCCTCCCCAGTGTCGGGAGGATATGGCTACACCTTC
>TRBV28|TRBJ2-1|NA|NA
CASSSRRSSQFF
TGTGCCAGCAGTTCCCGACGGAGTTCGCAGTTCTTC
>TRBV28|TRBJ2-7|NA|NA
CASSPQAIPPYEQYF
TGTGCCAGCAGTCCACAGGCTATCCCCCCCTACGAGCAGTACTTC
>TRBV7-9|TRBJ2-7|NA|TRBD2
CASSLAGEPYEQYF
TGTGCCAGCAGCCTAGCGGGGGAGCCCTACGAGCAGTACTTC
>TRBV27|TRBJ2-7|once|TRBD1
CASSWQGAGEQYF
TGTGCCAGCAGCTGGCAGGGGGCTGGTGAGCAGTACTTC
>TRBV30|TRBJ2-7|NA|TRBD1
CAWREDGQGIYEQYF
TGTGCCTGGAGGGAGGATGGACAGGGGATTTACGAGCAGTACTTC
>TRBV5-6|TRBJ2-3|NA|TRBD2
CASSLGDHGLALVDTQYF
TGTGCCAGCAGCTTGGGCGACCACGGACTAGCCCTCGTAGATACGCAGTATTTT
>TRBV5-1|TRBJ2-4|NA|TRBD1
CASSFQMRGRVAKNIQYF
TGCGCCAGCAGCTTTCAGATGAGGGGGCGAGTTGCCAAAAACATTCAGTACTTC
>TRBV18|TRBJ1-3|NA|NA
CASSSDRGNTIYF
TGTGCCAGCTCATCCGACAGGGGAAACACCATATATTTT
>TRBV28|TRBJ1-1|NA|TRBD1
CASSRTGADGEAFF
TGTGCCAGCAGTAGGACAGGGGCGGATGGTGAAGCTTTCTTT
>TRBV27|TRBJ2-2|NA|NA
CASSLGYTGELFF
TGTGCCAGCAGTTTAGGGTATACCGGGGAGCTGTTTTTT
>TRBV28|TRBJ2-7|NA|NA
CASSLSYDGVYEQYF
TGTGCCAGCAGTTTATCTTACGACGGAGTTTACGAGCAGTACTTC
>TRBV11-2|TRBJ1-4|NA|NA
CASSLEDGEKLFF
TGTGCCAGCAGCTTAGAGGACGGCGAAAAACTGTTTTTT
>TRBV9|TRBJ1-1|once|NA
CASSVGTAGPREAFF
TGTGCCAGCAGCGTAGGGACAGCCGGCCCGCGTGAAGCTTTCTTT
>TRBV7-3|TRBJ1-2|NA|NA
CASSLVAGEANYGYTF
TGTGCCAGCAGCTTAGTCGCAGGGGAAGCTAACTATGGCTACACCTTC
>TRBV25-1|TRBJ1-1|few|NA
CASRQGLEAFF
TGTGCCAGCAGGCAAGGACTTGAAGCTTTCTTT
>TRBV6-6|TRBJ2-3|NA|NA
CASIYLDTQYF
TGTGCCAGCATATATTTGGATACGCAGTATTTT
>TRBV7-9|TRBJ2-7|few|TRBD1
CASSLTQGEEYEQYF
TGTGCCAGCAGCTTAACACAGGGGGAGGAGTACGAGCAGTACTTC
>TRBV10-3|TRBJ1-1|few|NA
CAISPGLNTEAFF
TGTGCCATCAGCCCCGGACTGAACACTGAAGCTTTCTTT
>TRBV4-1|TRBJ1-4|NA|TRBD1
CASSQEWRQGEEKLFF
TGCGCCAGCAGCCAAGAATGGCGACAGGGGGAGGAAAAACTGTTTTTT
>TRBV6-1|TRBJ2-1|NA|NA
CAIRTAPNEQFF
TGTGCCATCAGGACAGCCCCCAATGAGCAGTTCTTC
>TRBV30|TRBJ1-4|NA|NA
CAWTAPPPRGYNEKLFF
TGTGCCTGGACCGCCCCCCCGCCCCGGGGGTATAATGAAAAACTGTTTTTT
>TRBV7-9|TRBJ1-2|NA|NA
CASSLIRGEGDGYTF
TGTGCCAGCAGCTTAATTCGAGGCGAAGGGGATGGCTACACCTTC
>TRBV11-2|TRBJ1-4|NA|NA
CASSIGAAGNEKLFF
TGTGCCAGCAGCATTGGGGCTGCGGGGAATGAAAAACTGTTTTTT
>TRBV6-1|TRBJ1-5|NA|NA
CASSEAGADSNQPQHF
TGTGCCAGCAGTGAAGCGGGGGCGGATAGCAATCAGCCCCAGCATTTT
>TRBV5-4|TRBJ2-1|NA|NA
CASSFFGNEQFF
TGTGCCAGCAGCTTCTTTGGTAATGAGCAGTTCTTC
>TRBV2|TRBJ1-2|medium-sized|NA
CASSGAGLHYGYTF
TGTGCCAGCAGTGGGGCAGGGTTACACTATGGCTACACCTTC
>TRBV9|TRBJ2-5|NA|TRBD2
CASSATSGGLETQYF
TGTGCCAGCAGCGCGACTAGCGGGGGATTGGAGACCCAGTACTTC
>TRBV5-6|TRBJ1-1|large|NA
CASSLEGVNTEAFF
TGTGCCAGCAGCTTAGAGGGGGTGAACACTGAAGCTTTCTTT
>TRBV2|TRBJ2-4|NA|NA
CASSGGLLAKNIQYF
TGTGCCAGCAGTGGAGGGTTACTAGCCAAAAACATTCAGTACTTC
>TRBV10-3|TRBJ1-1|NA|NA
CAIRGGEATEAFF
TGTGCCATCAGAGGCGGGGAGGCCACTGAAGCTTTCTTT
>TRBV7-3|TRBJ2-5|NA|TRBD1
CASSLGTGGQETQYF
TGTGCCAGCAGCTTAGGGACAGGGGGCCAAGAGACCCAGTACTTC
>TRBV19|TRBJ2-7|NA|NA
CASSIAPRVYEQYF
TGTGCCAGTAGTATAGCCCCTCGAGTCTACGAGCAGTACTTC
>TRBV29-1|TRBJ2-5|NA|NA
CSVELGGQETQYF
TGCAGCGTTGAACTAGGGGGCCAAGAGACCCAGTACTTC
>TRBV11-2|TRBJ2-7|NA|NA
CASSLGQGPYEQYF
TGTGCCAGCAGCTTAGGCCAGGGGCCCTACGAGCAGTACTTC
>TRBV7-9|TRBJ1-1|NA|TRBD1
CASSPATGDGTEAFF
TGTGCCAGCAGCCCCGCGACAGGGGACGGCACTGAAGCTTTCTTT
>TRBV6-5|TRBJ2-7|NA|NA
CASSYRAPYEQYF
TGTGCCAGCAGTTACCGCGCCCCATACGAGCAGTACTTC
>TRBV27|TRBJ2-5|once|NA
CASSSPAGIQETQYF
TGTGCCAGCAGTTCACCCGCAGGGATCCAAGAGACCCAGTACTTC
>TRBV6-1|TRBJ1-6|NA|NA
CASSDLPTDYNSPLHF
TGTGCCAGCAGTGATCTTCCGACAGACTATAATTCACCCCTCCACTTT
>TRBV2|TRBJ2-7|NA|NA
CASSLFGGPYEQYF
TGTGCCAGCAGTTTATTTGGGGGTCCCTACGAGCAGTACTTC
>TRBV15|TRBJ2-7|NA|NA
CATSRDGGSEQYF
TGTGCCACCAGCAGAGATGGGGGGTCCGAGCAGTACTTC
>TRBV7-8|TRBJ2-7|NA|TRBD1
CASSYNPAGTDNEQYF
TGTGCCAGCAGTTACAACCCCGCCGGGACAGATAACGAGCAGTACTTC
>TRBV7-7|TRBJ1-1|NA|NA
CASSLGSGSEAFF
TGTGCCAGCAGCTTGGGGTCAGGGAGTGAAGCTTTCTTT
>TRBV6-5|TRBJ1-1|NA|TRBD1
CASSYSNRGEAFF
TGTGCCAGCAGTTACTCAAACAGGGGAGAAGCTTTCTTT
>TRBV7-3|TRBJ1-1|once|NA
CASRPGLMNTEAFF
TGTGCCAGCAGGCCGGGACTGATGAACACTGAAGCTTTCTTT
>TRBV28|TRBJ1-2|NA|NA
CASTLDSSVGYTF
TGTGCCAGCACTCTGGACTCATCAGTAGGCTACACCTTC
>TRBV5-4|TRBJ1-2|NA|NA
CASTQGSYGYTF
TGTGCCAGCACCCAGGGGTCCTATGGCTACACCTTC
>TRBV27|TRBJ1-5|NA|NA
CASSFYGNQPQHF
TGTGCCAGCAGTTTCTACGGGAATCAGCCCCAGCATTTT
>TRBV2|TRBJ2-7|NA|NA
CASSEYTASSYEQYF
TGTGCCAGCAGTGAATATACAGCGAGCTCCTACGAGCAGTACTTC
>TRBV19|TRBJ1-6|NA|NA
CASSIGGSPLHF
TGTGCCAGTAGTATTGGCGGTTCACCCCTCCACTTT
>TRBV28|TRBJ2-2|NA|NA
CASSLWTRDPPGELFF
TGTGCCAGCAGTTTGTGGACCCGAGATCCGCCCGGGGAGCTGTTTTTT
>TRBV4-2|TRBJ1-2|NA|NA
CASSQDLKDGYTF
TGTGCCAGCAGCCAAGATCTGAAAGATGGCTACACCTTC
>TRBV10-3|TRBJ1-1|once|NA
CAISEFGGGDEAFF
TGTGCCATCAGTGAGTTCGGGGGGGGCGATGAAGCTTTCTTT
>TRBV5-4|TRBJ2-3|few|NA
CASSLGSAGGEGDRDTQYF
TGTGCCAGCAGCTTGGGATCAGCGGGGGGCGAGGGGGACAGGGATACGCAGTATTTT
>TRBV4-1|TRBJ1-1|NA|NA
CASSPRASGTTEAFF
TGCGCCAGCAGCCCGCGGGCCTCGGGTACCACTGAAGCTTTCTTT
>TRBV11-2|TRBJ2-1|NA|TRBD2
CASSLGPGGSSYNEQFF
TGTGCCAGCAGCTTAGGGCCGGGGGGGAGCTCCTACAATGAGCAGTTCTTC
>TRBV21-1|TRBJ1-1|NA|NA
CASRQGTEAFF
TGTGCCAGTCGGCAGGGGACTGAAGCTTTCTTT